These 7 T cell receptor beta chains were all obtained from the same sample, sequenced in a study of blood T cell repertoires in COVID-19. Only in-frame clones appear in the TCRdb table, and some are missing; sequencing was by immunoSEQ multiplex PCR. This table holds some 56,000 clones, 80% to 90% found once. Sample: peripheral blood. The receptors were sampled from a human donor in a cohort sampled during active COVID-19.

This chain links TRBV21-1 with TRBJ1-5; the table's D gene call, TRBD1, was not cross checked with the DNA. TRBV21-1 is a listed pseudogene. CDR3 size: 14 residues. The CDR3 DNA is TGTGCCAGCAGCCAGGGGGGAGGAGGCCAGCCCCAGCATTTT. As protein: CASSQGGGGQPQHF.

The chain couples TRBV19 to TRBJ1-3; D remains unclear. CDR3 length: 13 amino acids. Trimming pared 5 bases from V and 2 bases from J, leaving 7 bases between. Germline loops: CDR1 LNHDA, CDR2 SQIVND (reference sequence). The DNA for the CDR3 is TGTGCCAGTAGTGCGGTGACTGGAAACACCATATATTTT. Residues: CASSAVTGNTIYF.

This clone was seen a single time. V and J are TRBV27 and TRBJ1-1; D unclear. CDR3 length: 14 amino acids. V lost 2 bases, J lost 4 bases, and 11 bases lay in between. The V gene's germline CDR1 is MNHEY and CDR2 SMNVEV (reference sequence). Here the CDR3 reads CASSLRVEGTEAFF. DNA of the CDR3: TGTGCCAGCAGTTTAAGGGTTGAGGGCACTGAAGCTTTCTTT.

The rearrangement joins TRBV7-2 to TRBJ2-2, with TRBD2 as a possible D gene (6 bases). The CDR3 length is 14 residues. Trimming took 3 bases from V and 6 from J, leaving 11 bases between them. Germline V CDR1 and CDR2: SGHTA, FQGNSA. The CDR3 here is CASSLWGDAGELFF. In nucleotides, the CDR3 is TGTGCCAGCAGCTTGTGGGGGGATGCCGGGGAGCTGTTTTTT.

The chain has TRBV29-1 and TRBJ2-1; 9 bases fit TRBD2. This CDR3 contains 18 residues. Germline CDR1 reads SQVTM; CDR2 reads ANQGSEA. V was pared by 3 bases and J by 1 base, with 13 bases of the junction left unmatched. CDR3 bases: TGCAGCGTTGATGGGGCTAGCGGGGCCCCGGGGTCCTACAATGAGCAGTTCTTC. This gives the protein CSVDGASGAPGSYNEQFF.

The chain couples TRBV7-2 to TRBJ2-5, with 10 bases aligning to TRBD2. The CDR3 is made up of 16 amino acids. Germline V lookup: CDR1 SGHTA, CDR2 FQGNSA. The V segment lost 1 base and the J segment 2 bases; nucleotides outside the gene matches: 4. CDR3 amino acids: CASSLERGGRQETQYF. Here the CDR3 DNA reads TGTGCCAGCAGCTTAGAGCGGGGGGGCCGTCAAGAGACCCAGTACTTC.

The V call is TRBV9, the J call TRBJ2-3; 10 positions agree with TRBD2. V dropped 0 bases and J dropped 1; count of bases not matched to a gene: 5. CDR3 length equals 17 residues. CDR1 is SGDLS and CDR2 is YYNGEE in the germline V gene. The CDR3 bases are TGTGCCAGCAGCGTAGGGCTAGCGGGGGCACGCACAGATACGCAGTATTTT. It yields the protein CASSVGLAGARTDTQYF.